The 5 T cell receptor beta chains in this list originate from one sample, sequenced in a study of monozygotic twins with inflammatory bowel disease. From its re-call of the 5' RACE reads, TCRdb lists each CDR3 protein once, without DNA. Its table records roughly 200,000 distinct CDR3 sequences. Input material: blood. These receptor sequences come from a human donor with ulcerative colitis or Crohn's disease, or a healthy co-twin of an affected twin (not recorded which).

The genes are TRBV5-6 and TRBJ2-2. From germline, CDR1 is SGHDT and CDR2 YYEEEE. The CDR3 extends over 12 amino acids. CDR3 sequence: CASSAHPGELFF. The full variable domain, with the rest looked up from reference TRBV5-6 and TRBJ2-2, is DAGVTQSPTHLIKTRGQQVTLRCSPKSGHDTVSWYQQALGQGPQFIFQYYEEEERQRGNFPDRFSGHQFPNYSSELNVNALLLGDSALYLCASSAHPGELFFGEGSRLTVL.

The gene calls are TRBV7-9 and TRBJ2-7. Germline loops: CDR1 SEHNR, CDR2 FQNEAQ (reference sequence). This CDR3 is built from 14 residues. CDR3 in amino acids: CASSPIEATYEQYF.

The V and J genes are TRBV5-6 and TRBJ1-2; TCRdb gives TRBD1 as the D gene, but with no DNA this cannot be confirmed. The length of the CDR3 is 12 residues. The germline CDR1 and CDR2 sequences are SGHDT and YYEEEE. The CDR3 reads CASSSKPGGYTF.

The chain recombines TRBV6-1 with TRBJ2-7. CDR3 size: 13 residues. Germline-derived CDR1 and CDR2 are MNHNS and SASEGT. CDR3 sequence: CASSGFITYEQYF.

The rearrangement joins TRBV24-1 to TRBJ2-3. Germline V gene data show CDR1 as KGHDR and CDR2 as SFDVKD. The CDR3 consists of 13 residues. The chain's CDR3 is CATSGQSTDTQYF.